This T cell receptor (beta chain) was sequenced in a study of neurological immune-mediated disorders. The overall study: Multiple sclerosis patients (n of about 34) included approximately 31 with relapsing-remitting and 3 with secondary progressive disease.

Each CDR3 protein is one row after TCRdb ran MiXCR on the 5' RACE reads. This sample has roughly 100,000 distinct CDR3 sequences, with 3.5% found just once. The unsorted libraries had their origin in 2 million PBMCs stored at -80 C. Sequencing was carried out using PBMCs. The source is a woman aged 50 to 65 with multiple sclerosis.

CDR3 bases: TGTGCCAGCAGCTTGCGGGGCCATGAGCAGTTCTTC. It specifies CASSLRGHEQFF. The rearrangement joins TRBV7-9 to TRBJ2-1; D is perhaps TRBD2 (6 bases). This CDR3 comprises 12 residues. The germline V gene has CDR1 SEHNR and CDR2 FQNEAQ (reference sequence). V shed 3 bases and J shed 8 bases, with 8 bases lying between them. The full variable domain, its missing parts supplied by reference TRBV7-9 and TRBJ2-1, is DTGVSQNPRHKITKRGQNVTFRCDPISEHNRLYWYRQTLGQGPEFLTYFQNEAQLEKSRLLSDRFSAERPKGSFSTLEIQRTEQGDSAMYLCASSLRGHEQFFGPGTRLTVL.